The rows below give T cell receptor beta chains drawn from one sample of a study of Graves' ophthalmopathy and Graves' hyperthyroidism. MiXCR, applied by TCRdb to the multiplex PCR reads, yields one record per CDR3 protein. Of hundreds of thousands of distinct CDR3 sequences detected, 21% appear once; the ten largest clones hold roughly 3.2%. Material for sequencing was peripheral blood. These receptors were collected from a woman between 18 and 30 years old with stable Graves' hyperthyroidism. The CDR3 runs from the conserved cysteine through the conserved F or W. The order of the fields is clone size, J gene, D gene, V gene, CDR3 protein, CDR3 DNA. The D gene is left open where the match is weak. Only part of the rows carry a size: once, few, many, or a class if the clone is expanded.

many TRBJ1-2 . TRBV20-1 CSASNPYRFAYGYTF TGCAGTGCTAGCAATCCCTACAGGTTTGCCTATGGCTACACCTTC
many TRBJ2-7 TRBD1 TRBV7-3 CASSLSGGEGYEQYF TGTGCCAGCAGCTTATCAGGGGGCGAGGGCTACGAGCAGTACTTC
many TRBJ2-7 . TRBV28 CASSLDSISYEQYF TGTGCCAGCAGTTTGGACAGTATCTCCTACGAGCAGTACTTC
. TRBJ2-7 . TRBV4-1 CASSQDTYNEQYF TGCGCCAGCAGCCAAGATACGTACAACGAGCAGTACTTC
. TRBJ2-2 . TRBV29-1 CSARLRITGELFF TGCAGCGCTAGATTAAGAATCACCGGGGAGCTGTTTTTT
many TRBJ2-7 . TRBV7-7 CASSLASGAHYEQYF TGTGCTAGCAGCTTAGCCTCCGGAGCTCATTACGAGCAGTACTTC
many TRBJ1-1 TRBD1 TRBV5-1 CASSSTGTAMNTEAFF TGCGCCAGCAGCTCAACAGGGACAGCCATGAACACTGAAGCTTTCTTT
. TRBJ2-5 . TRBV7-8 CASSLTRGRETQYF TGTGCCAGCAGCCTTACGCGAGGAAGGGAGACCCAGTACTTC
. TRBJ1-3 . TRBV2 CASLQESGNTIYF TGTGCCAGCTTACAAGAGTCTGGAAACACCATATATTTT
many TRBJ2-7 TRBD2 TRBV11-2 CASRPTGTSDEQYF TGTGCCAGCAGACCTACCGGGACTAGCGACGAGCAGTACTTC
many TRBJ1-3 . TRBV6-1 CATQPLGGPGNTIYF TGTGCCACCCAACCCTTAGGAGGGCCCGGAAACACCATATATTTT
many TRBJ2-5 . TRBV10-3 CAIKGLDETQYF TGTGCCATCAAAGGGCTAGACGAGACCCAGTACTTC
many TRBJ2-7 TRBD2 TRBV28 CASSFQSGIVHEQYF TGTGCCAGCAGTTTCCAAAGCGGGATAGTCCACGAGCAGTACTTC
few TRBJ1-2 . TRBV30 CAWVTGGSYGYTF TGTGCCTGGGTGACAGGAGGCAGCTATGGCTACACCTTC
many TRBJ2-2 . TRBV4-2 CASSQVLSTRVRTGELFF TGTGCCAGCAGCCAAGTCCTCTCTACAAGGGTCAGGACCGGGGAGCTGTTTTTT
many TRBJ1-3 TRBD1 TRBV18 CASSPQGDSGNTIYF TGTGCCAGCTCACCCCAGGGGGACTCTGGAAACACCATATATTTT
few TRBJ1-2 . TRBV12-3/TRBV12-4 CASSLLGGHYGYTF TGTGCCAGCAGTTTACTAGGGGGACACTATGGCTACACCTTC
many TRBJ1-1 . TRBV11-2 CASSPGVGSMNTEAFF TGTGCCAGCAGTCCCGGGGTAGGGTCCATGAACACTGAAGCTTTCTTT
few TRBJ1-2 TRBD1 TRBV5-1 CASSEDRDGYTF TGCGCCAGCAGCGAGGACAGGGATGGCTACACCTTC
few TRBJ2-2 . TRBV24-1 CATSDLPGSTGELFF TGTGCCACCAGTGATTTGCCCGGGAGCACCGGGGAGCTGTTTTTT
few TRBJ2-7 TRBD2 TRBV6-1 CASSEMPPGLAVYEQYF TGTGCCAGCAGTGAAATGCCCCCGGGACTAGCCGTCTACGAGCAGTACTTC
many TRBJ1-5 TRBD1 TRBV19 CASKGWDSSNQPQHF TGTGCCAGTAAAGGCTGGGACAGTAGCAATCAGCCCCAGCATTTT
many TRBJ2-7 TRBD2 TRBV7-8 CASSPRVAGAFNEQYF TGTGCCAGCAGCCCGAGGGTAGCGGGAGCGTTCAACGAGCAGTACTTC
. TRBJ1-2 . TRBV12-3/TRBV12-4 CASSHSGPNYGYTF TGTGCCAGCAGCCACAGCGGCCCAAACTATGGCTACACCTTC
many TRBJ2-7 TRBD1 TRBV11-2 CASSWTGHNEQYF TGTGCCAGCAGCTGGACAGGGCACAACGAGCAGTACTTC
. TRBJ2-4 TRBD2 TRBV28 CASSELAIAKNIKYF TGTGCCAGCAGTGAACTAGCGATAGCCAAAAACATTAAGTACTTC
. TRBJ2-7 . TRBV18 CASQRSPNSYEQYF TGTGCCAGCCAACGGAGTCCTAATTCCTACGAGCAGTACTTC
. TRBJ2-7 TRBD2 TRBV11-1 CASSPGLAGDIYEQYF TGTGCCAGCAGCCCCGGACTAGCGGGAGATATCTACGAGCAGTACTTC
once TRBJ2-5 TRBD2 TRBV4-1 CASSQAPSGANKETQYF TGCGCCAGCAGCCAAGCCCCTAGCGGGGCAAACAAAGAGACCCAGTACTTC
many TRBJ1-2 TRBD1 TRBV11-2 CASSLFARGREDNYGYTF TGTGCCAGCAGCTTATTTGCCAGGGGGCGCGAGGACAACTATGGCTACACCTTC
. TRBJ1-1 . TRBV10-3 CAIREGHTEAFF TGTGCCATCAGGGAGGGACACACTGAAGCTTTCTTT
few TRBJ1-1 . TRBV18 CASSRSGLNTEAFF TGTGCCAGCTCACGCTCTGGGCTGAACACTGAAGCTTTCTTT
many TRBJ1-5 TRBD1 TRBV7-2 CASGPTGDQPQHF TGTGCCAGCGGCCCGACAGGGGATCAGCCCCAGCATTTT
. TRBJ2-3 TRBD2 TRBV20-1 CSAFVAGGLRRDTQYF TGCAGTGCTTTTGTTGCGGGAGGGCTGAGGAGAGATACGCAGTATTTT
. TRBJ1-2 . TRBV12-3/TRBV12-4 CASRGDIGDGYTF TGTGCCAGCAGAGGGGATATAGGGGATGGCTACACCTTC
. TRBJ2-7 . TRBV6-5 CASNYKTQSYEQYF TGTGCCAGCAATTACAAGACCCAATCCTACGAGCAGTACTTC
many TRBJ2-2 TRBD1 TRBV2 CASTQDRGQAGELFF TGTGCCAGCACTCAGGACAGGGGGCAAGCCGGGGAGCTGTTTTTT
many TRBJ2-4 TRBD2 TRBV20-1 CSPGLAGYKNIQYF TGCAGCCCGGGACTAGCGGGCTACAAAAACATTCAGTACTTC
many TRBJ2-7 TRBD2 TRBV10-2 CASTPTSGGTYEQYF TGCGCCAGCACCCCCACTAGCGGAGGTACCTACGAGCAGTACTTC
many TRBJ2-5 TRBD1 TRBV6-1 CASSETPGQGTETQYF TGTGCCAGCAGTGAAACTCCGGGACAGGGGACGGAGACCCAGTACTTC
many TRBJ1-6 TRBD1 TRBV30 CAWETGKSPLHF TGTGCCTGGGAGACAGGGAAATCACCCCTCCACTTT
. TRBJ1-6 . TRBV28 CASSLAGVSPLHF TGTGCCAGCAGTTTGGCAGGGGTTTCACCCCTCCACTTT